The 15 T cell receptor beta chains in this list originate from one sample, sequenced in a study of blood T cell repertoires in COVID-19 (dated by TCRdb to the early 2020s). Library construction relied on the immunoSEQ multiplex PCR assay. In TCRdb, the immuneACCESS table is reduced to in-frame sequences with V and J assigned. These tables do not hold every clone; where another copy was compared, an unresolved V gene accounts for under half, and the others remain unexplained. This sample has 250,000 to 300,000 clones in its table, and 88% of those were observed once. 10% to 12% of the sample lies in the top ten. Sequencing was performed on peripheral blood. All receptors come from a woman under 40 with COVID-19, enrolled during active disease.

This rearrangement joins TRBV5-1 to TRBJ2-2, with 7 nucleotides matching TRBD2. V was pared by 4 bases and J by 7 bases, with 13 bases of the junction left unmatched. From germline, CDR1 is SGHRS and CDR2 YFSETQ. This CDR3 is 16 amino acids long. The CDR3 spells CASSPSGASIGGELFF. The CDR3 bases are TGCGCCAGCAGCCCTAGCGGAGCGAGTATCGGCGGGGAGCTGTTTTTT.

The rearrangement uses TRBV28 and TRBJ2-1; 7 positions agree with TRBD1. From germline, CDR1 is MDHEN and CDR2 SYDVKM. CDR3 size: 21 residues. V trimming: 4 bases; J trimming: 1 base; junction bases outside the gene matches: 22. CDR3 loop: CASSSPRPDRDIRESYNEQFF. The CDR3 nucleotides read TGTGCCAGCAGTTCACCCCGCCCCGACAGGGATATCCGAGAGTCCTACAATGAGCAGTTCTTC.

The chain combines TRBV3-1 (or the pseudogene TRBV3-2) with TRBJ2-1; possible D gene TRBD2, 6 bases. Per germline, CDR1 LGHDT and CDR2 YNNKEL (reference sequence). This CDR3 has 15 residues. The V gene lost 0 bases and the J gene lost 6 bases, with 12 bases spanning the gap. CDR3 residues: CASSQDSGRVNEQFF. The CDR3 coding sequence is TGTGCCAGCAGCCAAGATAGCGGCAGGGTCAATGAGCAGTTCTTC.

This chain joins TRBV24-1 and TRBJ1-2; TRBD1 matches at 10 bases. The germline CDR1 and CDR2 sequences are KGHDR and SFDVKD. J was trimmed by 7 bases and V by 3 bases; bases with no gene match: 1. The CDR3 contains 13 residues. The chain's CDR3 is CATSDDRGLGYTF. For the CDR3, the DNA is TGTGCCACCAGTGATGACAGGGGGCTTGGCTACACCTTC.

The CDR3 protein is CASSMTGGQPQHF. CDR3 DNA: TGTGCCAGCAGCATGACAGGGGGACAGCCCCAGCATTTT. V usage is TRBV7-9 and J usage is TRBJ1-5; 9 positions match TRBD1. The V gene's germline CDR1 is SEHNR and CDR2 FQNEAQ (reference sequence). CDR3 length: 13 amino acids. The ends lost 5 bases at V and 7 bases at J; junction bases unmatched: 3.

CDR3 sequence: CASSPPSPGDIYGYTF. CDR3 nucleotides: TGCGCCAGCAGCCCACCATCTCCAGGGGACATCTATGGCTACACCTTC. The chain joins TRBV5-1 to TRBJ1-2; possible D gene TRBD1, 6 bases. The CDR3 extends over 16 amino acids. Germline CDR1 and CDR2: SGHRS and YFSETQ. Trimming stripped 4 bases from V and 4 bases from J, with 20 bases between.

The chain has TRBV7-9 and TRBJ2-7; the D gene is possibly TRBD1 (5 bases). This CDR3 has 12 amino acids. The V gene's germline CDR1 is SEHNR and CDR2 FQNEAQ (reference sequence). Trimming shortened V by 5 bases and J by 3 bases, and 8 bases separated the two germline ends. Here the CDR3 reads CASSIDSYEQYF. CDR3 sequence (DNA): TGTGCCAGCAGCATAGACAGCTACGAGCAGTACTTC.

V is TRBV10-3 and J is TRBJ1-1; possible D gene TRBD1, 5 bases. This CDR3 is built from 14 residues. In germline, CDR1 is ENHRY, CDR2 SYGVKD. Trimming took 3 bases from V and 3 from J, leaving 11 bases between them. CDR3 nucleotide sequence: TGTGCCATCAGTGACGGGACTAGGGACACTGAAGCTTTCTTT. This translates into CAISDGTRDTEAFF.

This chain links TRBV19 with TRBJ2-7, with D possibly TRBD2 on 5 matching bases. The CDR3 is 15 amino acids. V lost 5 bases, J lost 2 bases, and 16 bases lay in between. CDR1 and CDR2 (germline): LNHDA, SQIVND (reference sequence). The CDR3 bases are TGTGCCAGTAGTTTGGATCATTTCGGGGCCTACGAGCAGTACTTC. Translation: CASSLDHFGAYEQYF.

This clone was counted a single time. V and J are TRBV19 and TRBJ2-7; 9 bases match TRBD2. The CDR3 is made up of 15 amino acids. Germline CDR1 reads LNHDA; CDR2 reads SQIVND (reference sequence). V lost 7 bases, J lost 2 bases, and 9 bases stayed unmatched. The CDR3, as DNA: TGTGCCAGTACCGATGGGGCTAGCGGGACCTACGAGCAGTACTTC. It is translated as CASTDGASGTYEQYF.

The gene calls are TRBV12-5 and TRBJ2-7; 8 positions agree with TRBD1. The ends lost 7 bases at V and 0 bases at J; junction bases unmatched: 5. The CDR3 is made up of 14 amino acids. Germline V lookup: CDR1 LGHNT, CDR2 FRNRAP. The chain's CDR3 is CASAPGTGSYEQYF. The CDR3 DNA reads TGTGCTAGTGCCCCCGGGACAGGCTCCTACGAGCAGTACTTC.

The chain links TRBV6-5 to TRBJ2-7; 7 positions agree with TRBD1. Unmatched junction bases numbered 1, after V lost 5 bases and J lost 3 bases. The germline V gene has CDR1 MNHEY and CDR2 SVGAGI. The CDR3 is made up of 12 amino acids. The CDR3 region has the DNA TGTGCCAGCAGTCACAGGGGCTACGAGCAGTACTTC. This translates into CASSHRGYEQYF.

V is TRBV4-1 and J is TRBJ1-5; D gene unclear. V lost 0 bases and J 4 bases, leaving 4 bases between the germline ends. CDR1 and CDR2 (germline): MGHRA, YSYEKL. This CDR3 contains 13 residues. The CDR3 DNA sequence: TGCGCCAGCAGCCAAGATCTAAATCAGCCCCAGCATTTT. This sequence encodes CASSQDLNQPQHF.

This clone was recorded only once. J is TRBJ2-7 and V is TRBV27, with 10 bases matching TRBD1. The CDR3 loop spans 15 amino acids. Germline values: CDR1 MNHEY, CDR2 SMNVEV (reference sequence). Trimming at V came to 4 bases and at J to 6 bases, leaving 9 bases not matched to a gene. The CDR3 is CASSSTGGPQVEQYF. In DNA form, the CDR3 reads TGTGCCAGCAGTTCGACAGGGGGCCCGCAGGTCGAGCAGTACTTC.

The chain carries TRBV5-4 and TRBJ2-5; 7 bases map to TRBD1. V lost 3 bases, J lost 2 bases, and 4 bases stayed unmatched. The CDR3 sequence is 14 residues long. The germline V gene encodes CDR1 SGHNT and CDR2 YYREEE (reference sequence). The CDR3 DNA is TGTGCCAGCAGCTCAAACAGGGGTCAAGAGACCCAGTACTTC. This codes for CASSSNRGQETQYF.